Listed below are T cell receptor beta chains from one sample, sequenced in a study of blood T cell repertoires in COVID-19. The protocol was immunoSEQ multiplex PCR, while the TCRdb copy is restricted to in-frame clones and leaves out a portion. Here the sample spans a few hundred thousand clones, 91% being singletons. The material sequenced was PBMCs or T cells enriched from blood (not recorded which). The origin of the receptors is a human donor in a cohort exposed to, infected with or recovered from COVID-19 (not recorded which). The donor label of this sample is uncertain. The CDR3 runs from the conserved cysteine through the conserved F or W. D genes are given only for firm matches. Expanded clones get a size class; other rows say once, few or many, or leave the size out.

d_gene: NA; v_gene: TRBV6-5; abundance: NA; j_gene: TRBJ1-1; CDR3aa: CASSRGGSYTEAFF; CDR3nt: TGTGCCAGCAGTCGGGGAGGATCGTACACTGAAGCTTTCTTT
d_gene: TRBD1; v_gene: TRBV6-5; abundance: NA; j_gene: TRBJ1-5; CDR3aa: CASSPDRASNQPQHF; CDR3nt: TGTGCCAGCAGCCCGGACAGGGCTAGCAATCAGCCCCAGCATTTT
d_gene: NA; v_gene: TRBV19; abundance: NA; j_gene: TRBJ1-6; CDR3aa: CASRSRRGQNNSPLHF; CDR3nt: TGTGCCAGTAGATCAAGGAGAGGGCAGAATAATTCACCCCTCCACTTT
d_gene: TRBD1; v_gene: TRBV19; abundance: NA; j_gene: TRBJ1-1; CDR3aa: CATRTGNTEAFF; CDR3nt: TGTGCCACCAGGACAGGGAACACTGAAGCTTTCTTT
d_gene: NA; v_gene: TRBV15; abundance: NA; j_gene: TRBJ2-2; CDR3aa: CATSREQNTGELFF; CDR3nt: TGTGCCACCAGCAGAGAACAGAACACCGGGGAGCTGTTTTTT
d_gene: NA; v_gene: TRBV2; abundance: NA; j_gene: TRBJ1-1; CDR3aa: CASSALRSWGRAYTEAFF; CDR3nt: TGTGCCAGCAGTGCCCTTAGATCCTGGGGGAGGGCTTACACTGAAGCTTTCTTT
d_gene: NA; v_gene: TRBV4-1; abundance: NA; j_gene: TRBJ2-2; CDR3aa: CASSFGLRGTGELFF; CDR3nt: TGCGCCAGCAGCTTCGGACTACGCGGCACCGGGGAGCTGTTTTTT
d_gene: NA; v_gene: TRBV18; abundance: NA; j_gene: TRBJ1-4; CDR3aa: CASSPESGVGEKLFF; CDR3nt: TGTGCCAGCTCACCAGAGTCAGGCGTCGGTGAAAAACTGTTTTTT
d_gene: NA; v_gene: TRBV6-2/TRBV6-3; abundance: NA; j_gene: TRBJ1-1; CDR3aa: CASSYRRAPNTEAFF; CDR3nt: TGTGCCAGCAGTTACCGCAGGGCGCCGAACACTGAAGCTTTCTTT
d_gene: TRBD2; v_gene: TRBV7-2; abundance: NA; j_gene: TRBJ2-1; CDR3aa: CASSLRAGGPNNEQFF; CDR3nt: TGTGCCAGCAGCTTAAGGGCGGGGGGGCCCAACAATGAGCAGTTCTTC
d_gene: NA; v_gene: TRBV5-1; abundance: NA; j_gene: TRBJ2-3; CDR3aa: CASSSIGDRTDTQYF; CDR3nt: TGCGCCAGCAGCTCCATCGGGGATCGGACAGATACGCAGTATTTT
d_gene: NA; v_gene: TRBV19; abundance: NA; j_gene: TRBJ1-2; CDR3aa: CASNEGLNYGYTF; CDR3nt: TGTGCCAGTAACGAAGGACTTAACTATGGCTACACCTTC
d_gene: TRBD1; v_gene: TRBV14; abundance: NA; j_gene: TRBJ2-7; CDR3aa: CASSQGTGDYEQYF; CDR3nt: TGTGCCAGCAGCCAAGGGACAGGCGACTACGAGCAGTACTTC
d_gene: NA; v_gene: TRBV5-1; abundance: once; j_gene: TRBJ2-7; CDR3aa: CASSLSTAYEQYF; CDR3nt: TGCGCCAGCAGCTTGTCAACAGCCTACGAGCAGTACTTC
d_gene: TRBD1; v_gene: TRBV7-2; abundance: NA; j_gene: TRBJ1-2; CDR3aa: CASSLGQAVKEF; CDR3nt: TGTGCCAGCAGCCTGGGACAGGCGGTGAAGGAATTC
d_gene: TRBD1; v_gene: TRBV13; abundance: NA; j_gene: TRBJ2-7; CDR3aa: CASSPQGNSYEQYF; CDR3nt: TGTGCCAGCAGCCCACAGGGGAACTCCTACGAGCAGTACTTC
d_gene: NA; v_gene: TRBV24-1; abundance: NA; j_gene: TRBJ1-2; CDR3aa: CATAPGGDYGYTF; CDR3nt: TGTGCCACCGCCCCGGGGGGCGACTATGGCTACACCTTC
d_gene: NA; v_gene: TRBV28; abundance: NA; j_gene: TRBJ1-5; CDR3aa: CASSFEQSQPQHF; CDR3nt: TGTGCCAGCAGTTTCGAACAGAGCCAGCCCCAGCATTTT